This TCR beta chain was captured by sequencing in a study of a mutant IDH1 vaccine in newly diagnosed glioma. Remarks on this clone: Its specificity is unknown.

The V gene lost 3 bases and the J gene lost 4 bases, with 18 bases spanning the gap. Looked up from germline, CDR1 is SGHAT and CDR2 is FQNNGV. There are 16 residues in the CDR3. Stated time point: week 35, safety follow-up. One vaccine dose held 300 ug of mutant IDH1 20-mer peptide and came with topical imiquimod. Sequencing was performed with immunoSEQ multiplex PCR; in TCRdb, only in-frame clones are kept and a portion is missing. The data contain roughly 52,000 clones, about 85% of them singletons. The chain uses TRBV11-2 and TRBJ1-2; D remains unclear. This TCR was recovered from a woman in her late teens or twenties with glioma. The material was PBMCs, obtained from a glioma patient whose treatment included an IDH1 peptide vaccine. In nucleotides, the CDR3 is TGTGCCAGCAGCTTGGGATCTGCACCGGGCGGCTATGGCTACACCTTC. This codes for CASSLGSAPGGYGYTF. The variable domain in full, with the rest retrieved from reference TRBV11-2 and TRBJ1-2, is EAGVAQSPRYKIIEKRQSVAFWCNPISGHATLYWYQQILGQGPKLLIQFQNNGVVDDSQLPKDRFSAERLKGVDSTLKIQPAKLEDSAVYLCASSLGSAPGGYGYTFGSGTRLTVV.